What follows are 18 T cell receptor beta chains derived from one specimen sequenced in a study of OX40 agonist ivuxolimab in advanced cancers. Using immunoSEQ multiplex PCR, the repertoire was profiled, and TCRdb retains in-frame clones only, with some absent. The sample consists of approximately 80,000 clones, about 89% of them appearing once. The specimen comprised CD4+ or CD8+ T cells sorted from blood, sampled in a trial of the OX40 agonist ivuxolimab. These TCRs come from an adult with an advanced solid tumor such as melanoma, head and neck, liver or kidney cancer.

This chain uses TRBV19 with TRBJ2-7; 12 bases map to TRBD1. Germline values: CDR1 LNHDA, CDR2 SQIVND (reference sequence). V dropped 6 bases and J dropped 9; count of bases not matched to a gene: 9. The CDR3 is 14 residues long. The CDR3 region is CASSAGTGGHRQYF. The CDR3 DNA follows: TGTGCCAGTAGCGCCGGGACAGGGGGCCATAGGCAGTACTTC.

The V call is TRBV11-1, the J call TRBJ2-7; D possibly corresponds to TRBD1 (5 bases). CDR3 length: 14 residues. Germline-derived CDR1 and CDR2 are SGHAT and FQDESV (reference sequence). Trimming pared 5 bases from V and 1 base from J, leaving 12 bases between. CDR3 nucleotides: TGTGCCAGCAGCCTCCAGGGAAGGTCCTACGAGCAGTACTTC. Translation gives CASSLQGRSYEQYF.

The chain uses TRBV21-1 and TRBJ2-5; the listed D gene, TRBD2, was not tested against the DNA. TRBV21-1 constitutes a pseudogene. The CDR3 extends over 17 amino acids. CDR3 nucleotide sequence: TGTGCCAGCAGCAAAGTTTGTCTAGCGGGCTCCCAAGAGACCCAGTACTTC. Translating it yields CASSKVCLAGSQETQYF.

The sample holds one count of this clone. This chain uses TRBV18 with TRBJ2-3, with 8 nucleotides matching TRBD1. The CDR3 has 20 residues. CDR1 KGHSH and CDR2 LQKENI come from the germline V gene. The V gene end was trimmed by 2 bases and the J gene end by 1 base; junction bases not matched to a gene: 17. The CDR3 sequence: CASSPTKGQGRDSGTDTQYF. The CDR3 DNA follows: TGTGCCAGCTCACCAACGAAAGGACAGGGACGAGATTCTGGCACAGATACGCAGTATTTT.

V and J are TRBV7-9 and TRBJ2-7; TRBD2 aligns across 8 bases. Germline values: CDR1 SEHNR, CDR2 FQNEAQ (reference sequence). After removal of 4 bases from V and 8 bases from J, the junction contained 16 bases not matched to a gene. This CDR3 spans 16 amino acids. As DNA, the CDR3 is TGTGCCAGCAGCTCAAGACTAGCGAGCGCTATTACGAAGCAGTACTTC. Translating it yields CASSSRLASAITKQYF.

The DNA for the CDR3 is TGTGCCAGCAGCCCGTATGGGGCCCTCTACGAGCAGTACTTC. It encodes CASSPYGALYEQYF. The V call is TRBV28, the J call TRBJ2-7; D perhaps matches TRBD1 (5 bases). The CDR3 spans 14 residues. CDR1 and CDR2 (germline): MDHEN, SYDVKM. The V and J ends lost 6 bases and 3 bases respectively, with 15 bases between them.

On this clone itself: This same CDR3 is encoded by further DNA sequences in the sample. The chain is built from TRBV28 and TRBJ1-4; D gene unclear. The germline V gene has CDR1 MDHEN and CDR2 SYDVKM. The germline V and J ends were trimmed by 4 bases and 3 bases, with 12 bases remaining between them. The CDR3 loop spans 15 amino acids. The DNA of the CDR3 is TGTGCCAGCAGTTCCCCGGGCCAGCCTAATGAAAAACTGTTTTTT. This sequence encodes CASSSPGQPNEKLFF.

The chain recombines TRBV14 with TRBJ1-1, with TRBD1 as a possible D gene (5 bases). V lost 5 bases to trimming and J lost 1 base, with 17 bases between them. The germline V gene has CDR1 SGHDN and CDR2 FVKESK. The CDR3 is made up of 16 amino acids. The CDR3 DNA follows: TGTGCCAGCAGCTCCCCACCGGGACTGAAGAACACTGAAGCTTTCTTT. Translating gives CASSSPPGLKNTEAFF.

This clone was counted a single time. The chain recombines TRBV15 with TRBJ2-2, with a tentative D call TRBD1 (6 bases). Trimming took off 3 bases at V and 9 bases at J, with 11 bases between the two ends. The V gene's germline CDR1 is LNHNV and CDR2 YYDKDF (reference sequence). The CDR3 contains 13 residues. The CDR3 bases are TGTGCCACCAGCAGTTTACAGGGCCGGGAGCTGTTTTTT. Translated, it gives CATSSLQGRELFF.

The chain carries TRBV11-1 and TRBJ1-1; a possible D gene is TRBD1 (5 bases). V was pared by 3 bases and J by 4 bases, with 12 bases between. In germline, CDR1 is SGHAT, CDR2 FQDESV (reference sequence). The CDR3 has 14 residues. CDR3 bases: TGTGCCAGCAGCTTGGCAGGGAGGGGCACTGAAGCTTTCTTT. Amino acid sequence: CASSLAGRGTEAFF.

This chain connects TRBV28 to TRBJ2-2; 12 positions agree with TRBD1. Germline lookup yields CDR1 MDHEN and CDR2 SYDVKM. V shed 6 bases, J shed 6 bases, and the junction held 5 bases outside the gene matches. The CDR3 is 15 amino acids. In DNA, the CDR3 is TGTGCCAGCAGAACGGGACAGGGGGCCCCCGGGGAGCTGTTTTTT. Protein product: CASRTGQGAPGELFF.

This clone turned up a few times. CDR3 coding DNA: TGTGCCAGCGTGACTAGCGGGGGGGCAAGTACGCAGTATTTT. Translated, it gives CASVTSGGASTQYF. This rearrangement joins TRBV2 to TRBJ2-3; 14 positions match TRBD2. This CDR3 contains 14 residues. The germline gives CDR1 SNHLY, CDR2 FYNNEI. V was pared by 8 bases and J by 8 bases, with 6 bases of the junction left unmatched.

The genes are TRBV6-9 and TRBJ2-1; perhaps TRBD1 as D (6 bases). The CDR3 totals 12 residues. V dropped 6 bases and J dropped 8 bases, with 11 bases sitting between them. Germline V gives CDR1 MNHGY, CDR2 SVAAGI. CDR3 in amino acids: CASRQGKDEQFF. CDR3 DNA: TGTGCCAGCAGACAGGGTAAGGATGAGCAGTTCTTC.

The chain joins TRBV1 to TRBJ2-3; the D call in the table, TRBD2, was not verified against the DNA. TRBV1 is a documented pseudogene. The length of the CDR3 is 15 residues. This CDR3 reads CTSSQKSGSTDTQYF. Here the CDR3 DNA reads TGCACCAGCAGCCAGAAAAGCGGGAGCACAGATACGCAGTATTTT.

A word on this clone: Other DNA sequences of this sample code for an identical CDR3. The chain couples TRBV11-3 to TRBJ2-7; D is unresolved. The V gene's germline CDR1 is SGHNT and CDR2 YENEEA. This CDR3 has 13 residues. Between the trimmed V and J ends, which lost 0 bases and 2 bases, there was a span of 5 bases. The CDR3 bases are TGTGCCAGCAGCTTAGAGACGGCCTACGAGCAGTACTTC. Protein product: CASSLETAYEQYF. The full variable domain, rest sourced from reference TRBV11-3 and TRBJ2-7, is EAGVVQSPRYKIIEKKQPVAFWCNPISGHNTLYWYLQNLGQGPELLIRYENEEAVDDSQLPKDRFSAERLKGVDSTLKIQPAELGDSAVYLCASSLETAYEQYFGPGTRLTVT.

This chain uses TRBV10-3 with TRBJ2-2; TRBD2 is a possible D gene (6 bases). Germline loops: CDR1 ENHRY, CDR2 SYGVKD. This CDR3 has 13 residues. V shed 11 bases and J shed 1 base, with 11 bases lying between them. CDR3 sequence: CASGDKNTGELFF. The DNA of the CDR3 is TGTGCCTCGGGAGACAAGAACACCGGGGAGCTGTTTTTT.

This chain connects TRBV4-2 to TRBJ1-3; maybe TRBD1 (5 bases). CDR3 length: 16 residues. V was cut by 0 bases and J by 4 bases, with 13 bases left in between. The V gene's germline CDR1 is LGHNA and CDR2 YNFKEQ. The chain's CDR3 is CASSQDSGGTGNTIYF. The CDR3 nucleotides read TGTGCCAGCAGCCAAGATAGCGGGGGAACAGGAAACACCATATATTTT.

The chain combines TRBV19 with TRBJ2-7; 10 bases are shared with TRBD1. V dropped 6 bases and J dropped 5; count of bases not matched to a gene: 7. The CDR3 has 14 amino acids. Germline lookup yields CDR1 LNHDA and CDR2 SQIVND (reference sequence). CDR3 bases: TGTGCCAGTAGGACCGGACAGGGGGGGAACGAGCAGTACTTC. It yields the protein CASRTGQGGNEQYF.